The rows below give T cell receptor beta chains drawn from one sample of a study of CD8 T cells in Susac syndrome. TCRdb fed the immunoSEQ multiplex PCR reads into MiXCR, producing one record per CDR3 protein. Of fewer than 200,000 distinct CDR3 sequences in the sample, 90% to 95% were seen once. What was sequenced was CD8+ T cells from PBMCs. The source is a human donor with multiple sclerosis. Both conserved end residues are part of each CDR3. A D gene is named only where the DNA matches it firmly. For some rows the clone size is stated as once, few or many, or as a class when expanded; others skip it.

TRBJ2-7 | TRBV28 | - | - | TGTGCCAGCAGTTCGTCGCTGTCCCTACGAAAGCAGTACTTC | CASSSSLSLRKQYF
TRBJ1-2 | TRBV9 | - | - | TGTGCCAGCAGCGTAAATTCCGTCCTGGATGGCTACACCTTC | CASSVNSVLDGYTF
TRBJ2-7 | TRBV12-3/TRBV12-4 | - | - | TGTGCCAGCAGTTTCTACTACGAGCAGTACTTC | CASSFYYEQYF
TRBJ2-7 | TRBV15 | - | TRBD2 | TGTGCCACCAGCAGCGGGTCCCGGGGGGTGGTCGAGCAGTACTTC | CATSSGSRGVVEQYF
TRBJ2-7 | TRBV13 | - | - | TGTGCCAGCAGCTTAGGCCTCGCAGGCAGCGAGCAGTACTTC | CASSLGLAGSEQYF
TRBJ1-2 | TRBV13 | - | TRBD1 | TGTGCCAGCAGCTTAGCTTCGGCAGGGGGCCTCAATGGCTACACCTTC | CASSLASAGGLNGYTF
TRBJ2-7 | TRBV20-1 | - | TRBD1 | TGCAGTGCTAGAGGACAGGGGGCCTTCCACGAGCAGTACTTC | CSARGQGAFHEQYF
TRBJ1-4 | TRBV20-1 | once | - | TGCAGTGCTAGACACATAACAACTAATGAAAAACTGTTTTTT | CSARHITTNEKLFF
TRBJ2-5 | TRBV28 | - | - | TGTGCCAGCAGTTTTCAGCGGTCCCAGTACTTC | CASSFQRSQYF
TRBJ2-3 | TRBV2 | - | - | TGTGCCAGCAGAGCTAGCGTTGCAGATACGCAGTATTTT | CASRASVADTQYF
TRBJ2-1 | TRBV12-3/TRBV12-4 | - | TRBD2 | TGTGCCAGCAGCTCACCTCTAGCGGGGGGGCTCAATGAGCAGTTCTTC | CASSSPLAGGLNEQFF
TRBJ2-5 | TRBV7-9 | - | - | TGTGCCAGCAGCACGAACCGGGACACAGCTAAAGAGACCCAGTACTTC | CASSTNRDTAKETQYF
TRBJ2-7 | TRBV20-1 | - | TRBD2 | TGCTGGGGACTAGCGGGAGTGGGGTCCTACGAGCAGTACTTC | CWGLAGVGSYEQYF
TRBJ2-1 | TRBV7-9 | - | - | TGTGCCAGCAGCTTAGGTGTCAGGGACAATGAGCAGTTCTTC | CASSLGVRDNEQFF
TRBJ1-5 | TRBV28 | - | - | TGTGCCAGCAGTACCAGACAGTTTAGACCCCAGCATTTT | CASSTRQFRPQHF
TRBJ2-1 | TRBV13 | - | - | TGTGCCACCACTGGACAAAGGAATTACAATGAGCAGTTCTTC | CATTGQRNYNEQFF
TRBJ2-5 | TRBV25-1 | - | - | TGTGCCAGCAGTGAATTAGGGACTCCTCAAGAGACCCAGTACTTC | CASSELGTPQETQYF
TRBJ2-1 | TRBV2 | - | TRBD2 | TGTGCCAGCAGTGAACAGCGGGAGGGTTACAATGAGCAGTTCTTC | CASSEQREGYNEQFF
TRBJ2-6 | TRBV15 | - | - | TGTGCCACCAGCAGGACAGTCGGCCCTGGGGCCAACGTCCTGACTTTC | CATSRTVGPGANVLTF
TRBJ2-7 | TRBV2 | - | - | TGTGCCAGCAGTCCCGGGACACCCCCCTACGAGCAGTACTTC | CASSPGTPPYEQYF
TRBJ2-7 | TRBV9 | - | - | TGTGCCAGCAGCCCTACTCTGTTCGGGACGACATACGAGCAGTACTTC | CASSPTLFGTTYEQYF
TRBJ2-3 | TRBV29-1 | - | TRBD2 | TGCAGCATCACTCGGACTAGCGGACTCACAGATACGCAGTATTTT | CSITRTSGLTDTQYF
TRBJ1-1 | TRBV5-1 | - | - | TGCGCCAGCAGCTTGGAGTGGAACAGCCCTGAAGCTTTCTTT | CASSLEWNSPEAFF
TRBJ2-1 | TRBV4-2 | - | - | TGTGCCAGCAGCCCCCAAGGATCGGCAGGGGACCCGAATGAGCAGTTCTTC | CASSPQGSAGDPNEQFF
TRBJ1-1 | TRBV20-1 | - | - | TGCAGTGCCAGGGAGGGGGTAGTCACTGAAGCTTTCTTT | CSAREGVVTEAFF
TRBJ2-3 | TRBV7-9 | - | TRBD2 | TGTGCCAGCAGCTTGAGACTAGCGGGATACGGCGAAGCGCAGTATTTT | CASSLRLAGYGEAQYF
TRBJ1-1 | TRBV28 | - | - | TGTGCCACGGCGGGTTTGGGCACTGAAGCTTTCTTT | CATAGLGTEAFF
TRBJ1-2 | TRBV30 | few | TRBD1 | TGTGCCGGTACAGGGGACGTGAATGGCTACACCTTC | CAGTGDVNGYTF
TRBJ2-5 | TRBV12-3/TRBV12-4 | - | - | TGTGCCAGCAGCCCCCCCGCAGGCATAGAGACCCAGTACTTC | CASSPPAGIETQYF
TRBJ2-5 | TRBV6-5 | - | TRBD2 | TGTGCCAGCAGTTGGGGAGTAGCGGGCCCCCAAGAGACCCAGTACTTC | CASSWGVAGPQETQYF
TRBJ2-1 | TRBV10-3 | - | - | TGTGCCATCAGTGAGTCTGTTGGAGGTGAAGGCTACCCCTACAATGAGCAGTTCTTC | CAISESVGGEGYPYNEQFF
TRBJ2-1 | TRBV7-9 | - | - | TGTGCCAGCAGCCCTCCAGGAGGCCCGACTGGGGTCTTC | CASSPPGGPTGVF
TRBJ2-4 | TRBV9 | - | - | TGTGCCAGCAGCAACCGGGGGACAGACACCTTC | CASSNRGTDTF
TRBJ1-2 | TRBV25-1 | - | - | TGTGCCAGCAGTCATGGGGCAGGCAACGGCTACACCTTC | CASSHGAGNGYTF
TRBJ1-2 | TRBV12-3/TRBV12-4 | - | - | TGTGCCAGCAGTTTTAGGGATGGCTACACCTTC | CASSFRDGYTF
TRBJ2-5 | TRBV5-4 | - | - | TGTGCCAGCAGCTTGGCCGTGGCTATTGAGACCCAGTACTTC | CASSLAVAIETQYF
TRBJ2-1 | TRBV12-3/TRBV12-4 | - | TRBD1 | TGTGCCAGCAGAACCTCCGGGACAGGCTTAAGGGAGCAGTTCTTC | CASRTSGTGLREQFF
TRBJ1-2 | TRBV7-9 | - | - | TGTGCCAGCAGCTCAGGACAGCCTGGCTACACCTTC | CASSSGQPGYTF
TRBJ2-5 | TRBV15 | - | TRBD2 | TGTGCCACCATTGGGACTAGCGGGAGGGAGGGTCGAGAGACCCAGTACTTC | CATIGTSGREGRETQYF
TRBJ2-2 | TRBV13 | - | - | TGTGCCAGCAGCTTAGGCTGGTCAGGGCTGAGCACCGGGGAGCTGTTTTTT | CASSLGWSGLSTGELFF
TRBJ2-5 | TRBV1 | - | - | TGCACCAGCAGCCAGAGCGGGGGGCGTCAAGAGACCCAGTACTTC | CTSSQSGGRQETQYF
TRBJ2-7 | TRBV30 | - | - | TGTGCCTGGAGTGAGGACAGCTACGAGCAGTACTTC | CAWSEDSYEQYF
TRBJ2-2 | TRBV9 | - | TRBD2 | TGTGCCAGCAGCGTTGGCGGGAGTGGTGGAACCGGGGAGCTGTTTTTT | CASSVGGSGGTGELFF
TRBJ2-5 | TRBV11-2 | - | - | TGTGCCAGCAGCTTAGCCCTCGGGCGGACCCAGTACTTC | CASSLALGRTQYF
TRBJ1-1 | TRBV27 | few | - | TGTGCCAGCAGTTTATCTGGGGGGAATACTGAAGCTTTCTTT | CASSLSGGNTEAFF
TRBJ2-7 | TRBV5-8 | - | - | TGTGCCAGCGGAGACGGACACTACGAGCAGTACTTC | CASGDGHYEQYF
TRBJ2-7 | TRBV7-9 | - | - | TGTGCCAGCAGCGACTACAGGACCTACGAGCAGTACTTC | CASSDYRTYEQYF
TRBJ2-5 | TRBV7-9 | - | - | TGTGCCAGCAGACTCTGGGGACCCGAAGAGACCCAGTACTTC | CASRLWGPEETQYF
TRBJ2-7 | TRBV20-1 | - | - | TGCAGTGCTAGTCAACTTAGCGGCGAGCAGTACTTC | CSASQLSGEQYF
TRBJ2-7 | TRBV5-1 | - | - | TGCGCCAGCAGCTTGAAAGAGTTCTCCTACGAGCAGTACTTC | CASSLKEFSYEQYF
TRBJ2-1 | TRBV20-1 | - | - | TGCAGTGCCATCCTGCTCCGTGAGCAGTTCTTC | CSAILLREQFF
TRBJ2-1 | TRBV28 | - | - | TGTGCCAGCAGTTTAGGGAACCCGGCGGAAAATGAGCAGTTCTTC | CASSLGNPAENEQFF
TRBJ2-3 | TRBV24-1 | - | TRBD1 | TGTGCCACCAGTGACCCAGGACAGGGCACAGATACGCAGTATTTT | CATSDPGQGTDTQYF
TRBJ2-3 | TRBV11-2 | - | - | TGTGCCAGCAAGACGAGCGGAACCCAAGGGGCTAGAATCGGGCAGTATTTT | CASKTSGTQGARIGQYF
TRBJ2-1 | TRBV7-8 | once | TRBD1 | TGTGCCAGCAGCTTCCCGGACAGGCTGGAGCAGTTCTTC | CASSFPDRLEQFF
TRBJ1-5 | TRBV6-6 | - | - | TGTGCCAGCAGTTACTCCCTTAGACAGCCCCAGCATTTT | CASSYSLRQPQHF
TRBJ2-2 | TRBV29-1 | once | - | TGCAGCGTAGTTAGACCGAACACCGGGGAGCTGTTTTTT | CSVVRPNTGELFF